A single sample gave rise to the 4 T cell receptor beta chains below, sequenced in a study of shared clonotypes between healthy human individuals. The table came from immunoSEQ multiplex PCR; TCRdb's copy has only in-frame clones and leaves some out. The sample yields about 2.1 million clones, just under 95% seen once. Positively selected for CCR7, the CD45RO-negative cells used as naive CD8 cells excluded terminally differentiated effector memory CD45RA+ cells. The sequencing input was naive CD8+ T cells from PBMCs. These receptors originate from a man aged 18 to 30 in good health. Some clones in this sample may be carry-over from other donors' samples.

This chain connects TRBV29-1 to TRBJ2-3, with TRBD2 as a possible D gene (6 bases). The CDR3 totals 12 residues. CDR1 and CDR2 (germline): SQVTM, ANQGSEA. Trimming shortened V by 2 bases and J by 6 bases, and 9 bases separated the two germline ends. CDR3 protein: CSVEPGGDTQYF. Written as DNA, the CDR3 is TGCAGCGTTGAACCCGGAGGGGATACGCAGTATTTT.

Details on this clone: This CDR3 is also generated by other DNA sequences in the sample. In DNA form, the CDR3 reads TGTGCCAGCAGCTTAGTAGGCCCGACCTACGAGCAGTACTTC. Protein product: CASSLVGPTYEQYF. The chain links TRBV11-2 to TRBJ2-7; the D is unclear. V was trimmed by 1 base and J by 2 bases, leaving 9 bases between them. Germline V gene lookup returns CDR1 SGHAT and CDR2 FQNNGV. The CDR3 is 14 residues long.

The rearrangement joins TRBV9 to TRBJ2-1; 8 bases agree with TRBD1. CDR1 is SGDLS and CDR2 is YYNGEE in the germline V gene. The CDR3 covers 17 residues. V shed 0 bases, J shed 0 bases, and the junction held 5 bases outside the gene matches. The CDR3 region is CASSVVGDRSSYNEQFF. The CDR3 DNA reads as TGTGCCAGCAGCGTAGTGGGGGACAGGAGCTCCTACAATGAGCAGTTCTTC.

The V and J genes are TRBV19 and TRBJ2-7, with a possible D match to TRBD1 (6 bases). The CDR3 length is 13 residues. CDR1 and CDR2 from the germline V gene are LNHDA and SQIVND (reference sequence). Deletions cut 4 bases from V and 2 bases from J, with 9 bases between. As DNA, the CDR3 is TGTGCCAGTAGTAAGGACAGCACCTACGAGCAGTACTTC. Its protein product is CASSKDSTYEQYF.